This T cell receptor beta chain was sequenced for a study of neurological immune-mediated disorders. The study's findings and limits: According to phylogenetic grouping, one related-CDR3 cluster, a possible signature, contained the repertoires of 18 of 34 multiple sclerosis patients. None of the CDR3 amino acid sequences of expanded clones recurred across subjects, suggesting private repertoires in all groups.

Where libraries were unsorted, they were derived from 2 million PBMCs stored at -80 degrees C. Comment on this clonotype: Its antigen is unknown.

Every sequencing run returned over 200 million TCR-beta sequences, which were derived from 15-18 subjects. TCRdb reprocessed the 5' RACE reads with MiXCR, giving one entry per CDR3 protein. The sample lists roughly 88,000 distinct CDR3 sequences, under 4.5% occurring once. Germline values: CDR1 MNHEY, CDR2 SVGEGT. CDR3 length: 16 residues. The J segment lost 2 bases and the V segment lost 0 bases, leaving 4 bases of the junction unmatched. Sequenced: PBMCs. This sequence originates from a woman aged 45-65 years with multiple sclerosis. This sequence joins TRBV6-2 or TRBV6-3 and TRBJ1-5; 7 bases fit TRBD1. Written as DNA, the CDR3 is TGTGCCAGCAGTTACTCGACAGGGTTGGGCAATCAGCCCCAGCATTTT. Protein product: CASSYSTGLGNQPQHF.